This entry features one T cell receptor beta chain sequence. Its target is not known. This specimen belongs to a study of OX40 agonist ivuxolimab in advanced cancers. For the study at large: Ivuxolimab, an agonist antibody against OX40 (CD134), was given to patients. Prior anti-PD-1, anti-PD-L1 or anti-CTLA-4 therapy did not bar entry, and about 40% had some. Averaging about 60 years in age, with a range of about 20 to 90, the cohort was about 86% male.

The repertoire was sequenced with immunoSEQ multiplex PCR; TCRdb's copy has only in-frame clones and lacks some. The table lists about 98,000 clones, about 83% of them singletons. The CDR3 sequence is 17 residues long. Germline V gives CDR1 SGHTA, CDR2 FQGNSA. General observations from the study: There were, on average, more expanded clones in CD8+ T cells than in CD4+.

This clonotype originated in an adult with an advanced solid tumor such as melanoma, head and neck, liver or kidney cancer. The sample consisted of CD4+ or CD8+ T cells sorted from blood, taken in a trial of the OX40 agonist ivuxolimab. V and J are TRBV7-2 and TRBJ2-5; TRBD1 or TRBD2 may be the D gene (5 bases each). The J call is in doubt because the DNA end fits TRBJ2-7 better. CDR3 amino acids: CASSLAGVAGLSYEQYF. CDR3 bases: TGTGCCAGCAGCTTAGCGGGGGTGGCAGGGCTATCCTACGAGCAGTACTTC.